Sequencing of this T cell receptor (beta chain) was carried out in a study of CD8+ T cells in alopecia areata (dated by TCRdb to 2017 to 2018). For the study in its entirety: Treated patients were enrolled in an open-label pilot trial of oral tofacitinib, 5 to 10 mg twice daily, for moderate-to-severe alopecia areata. Scalp tissue and sorted CD4+ and CD8+ peripheral blood T cells from patchy and totalis/universalis alopecia areata patients and from healthy controls were covered by human TCRbeta sequencing. Patients stayed on tofacitinib for 6 to 18 months and then had 6 months of follow-up off drug so that delayed response and recurrence could be assessed. Scalp clonality was compared among normal scalp (n=4), patchy alopecia areata scalp (n=8), and alopecia totalis/universalis scalp (n=8). The SALT score, which quantifies the percentage of affected scalp surface area, was used to measure disease severity in treated patients. RNA was obtained with the PAXgene miRNA kit for fixed scalp, the miRNeasy kit for PBMCs, and the RNeasy kit for mouse skin. immunoSEQ multiplex PCR using 35 Vbeta forward primers and 13 Jbeta reverse primers was used to amplify TCRbeta CDR3 regions. High-throughput TCRbeta sequencing was used to examine T cell clonal expansion in alopecia areata in both the C3H/HeJ mouse model and human patients. Patients on tofacitinib were biopsied at baseline and after 4 and 24 weeks of treatment, and several of the patients also had a later scalp biopsy. General findings and caveats noted by the study authors: Compared with mice, TCR sequences shared between patients were less clear, possibly partly because of HLA diversity across the patient population. Higher clonality and more expanded CD8+ clones were observed in lesional scalp than in normal scalp, particularly in alopecia totalis/universalis, a finding suggestive of antigenic drive. Tofacitinib significantly decreased scalp clonality and the number of expanded CD8+ clones among the top 100 scalp clones. Because the treated cohort was small and included a single nonresponder, larger studies are needed to assess links between baseline CD8+ expansion and response. During tofacitinib treatment, many expanded lesional clones stuck around in both scalp and blood, and this persistence may partly explain why relapse happens after treatment is stopped. Resident alphabeta T cells in normal human skin are also sequenced, complicating scalp TCR repertoire analysis, unlike mouse skin dominated by gammadelta T cells.

In regard to this clone: Its antigen is not yet known. No clone much larger than this one lies a single base away; base qualities are absent.

The time point label here, explained by the study, means: 24 weeks on oral tofacitinib. What this sample's treatment or condition label stands for: oral pan-JAK inhibitor, 5-10 mg twice daily. Peripheral blood and lesional scalp punch biopsies were obtained from patients with alopecia areata. PBMCs were isolated by density centrifugation and stained for CD3, CD4 and CD8, and CD4+ and CD8+ T cells were sorted on a FACSAria. Library method: the immunoSEQ multiplex PCR assay. For TCR sequencing, RNA was extracted from every sample and reverse transcribed into cDNA to serve as template. SuperScript III was used to make first-strand cDNA, primed with a 2:1 mix of oligo-dT and random hexamers. Amplification bias was assessed with a synthetic immune receptor repertoire, and residual bias was removed computationally. Turning to the authors' computational methods: After raw reads were preprocessed to remove errors, the CDR3 was defined following IMGT conventions as running from the conserved cysteine to phenylalanine. Clonality was calculated as 1 minus Shannon entropy normalized by log2 of the number of productive unique TCRs. CD4 or CD8 identity of scalp clones was inferred by cross-referencing scalp TCRbeta sequences with sorted blood CD4 and CD8 repertoires. TCRdb holds this immuneACCESS table with in-frame rearrangements only. Some clones are missing; in checked studies, unresolved V genes explain under half, and the rest has no known cause. For V, J and clone size, that table is used; D and trimming come from the DNA. The sample table shows 250,000 to 300,000 clones, and more than 45% are seen once. Around 1.8% of the sample is held by the ten biggest clonotypes.

There are 16 amino acids in the CDR3, from cysteine to phenylalanine inclusive. Only the CDR3 region is kept as DNA, spanning 48 bases read in frame from base 1. Via the germline V gene (reference sequence), CDR1 is GTSNPN and CDR2 SVGIG. V is pared back by 3 bases and J by 0 bases, with 15 bases lying between the germline termini. The sequence derives from a human donor with alopecia areata. This receptor chain uses TRBV30 and TRBJ1-5, with TRBD1 as a weak D call on 5 bases. Sequenced here: CD4+ T cells sorted from blood, sampled at week 24, from a patient treated with tofacitinib. The CDR3 region: CAWSRRDYYSNQPQHF. At the DNA level, the sequence is TGTGCCTGGAGCCGGAGGGACTACTATAGCAATCAGCCCCAGCATTTT.